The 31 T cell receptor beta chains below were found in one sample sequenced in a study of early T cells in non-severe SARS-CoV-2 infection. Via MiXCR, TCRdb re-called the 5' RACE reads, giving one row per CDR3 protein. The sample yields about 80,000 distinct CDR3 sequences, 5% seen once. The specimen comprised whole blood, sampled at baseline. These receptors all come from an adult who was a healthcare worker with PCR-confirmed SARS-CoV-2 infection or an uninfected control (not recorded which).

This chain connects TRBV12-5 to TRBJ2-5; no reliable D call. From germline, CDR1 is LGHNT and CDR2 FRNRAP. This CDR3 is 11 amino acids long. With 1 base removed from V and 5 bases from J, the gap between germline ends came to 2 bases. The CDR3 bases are TGTGCTAGTGGTTTGGGGGAGACCCAGTACTTC. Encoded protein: CASGLGETQYF.

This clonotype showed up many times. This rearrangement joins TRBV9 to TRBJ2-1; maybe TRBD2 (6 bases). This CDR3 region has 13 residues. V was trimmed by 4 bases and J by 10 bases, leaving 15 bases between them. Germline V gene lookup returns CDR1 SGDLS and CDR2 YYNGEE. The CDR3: CASSFRLEWEQFF. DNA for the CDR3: TGTGCCAGCAGCTTCCGACTAGAATGGGAGCAGTTCTTC.

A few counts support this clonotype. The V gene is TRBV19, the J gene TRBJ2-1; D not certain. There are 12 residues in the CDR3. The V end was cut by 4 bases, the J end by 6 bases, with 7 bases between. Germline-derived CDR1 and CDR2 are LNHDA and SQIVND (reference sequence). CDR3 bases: TGTGCCAGTAGTACGCGGCTCAATGAGCAGTTCTTC. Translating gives CASSTRLNEQFF. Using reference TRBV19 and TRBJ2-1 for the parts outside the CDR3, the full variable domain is DGGITQSPKYLFRKEGQNVTLSCEQNLNHDAMYWYRQDPGQGLRLIYYSQIVNDFQKGDIAEGYSVSREKKESFPLTVTSAQKNPTAFYLCASSTRLNEQFFGPGTRLTVL.

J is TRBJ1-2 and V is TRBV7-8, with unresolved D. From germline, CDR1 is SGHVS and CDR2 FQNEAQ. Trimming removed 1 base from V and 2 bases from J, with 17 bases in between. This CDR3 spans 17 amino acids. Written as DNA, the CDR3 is TGTGCCAGCAGCTTAGTAAAGGTCCTTACCCACAACTATGGCTACACCTTC. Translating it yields CASSLVKVLTHNYGYTF.

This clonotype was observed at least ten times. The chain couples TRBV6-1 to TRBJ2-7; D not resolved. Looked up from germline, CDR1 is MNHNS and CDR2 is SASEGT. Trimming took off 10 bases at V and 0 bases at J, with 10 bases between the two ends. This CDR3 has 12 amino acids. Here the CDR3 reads CATTTSSYEQYF. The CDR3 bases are TGTGCCACCACGACAAGCTCCTACGAGCAGTACTTC.

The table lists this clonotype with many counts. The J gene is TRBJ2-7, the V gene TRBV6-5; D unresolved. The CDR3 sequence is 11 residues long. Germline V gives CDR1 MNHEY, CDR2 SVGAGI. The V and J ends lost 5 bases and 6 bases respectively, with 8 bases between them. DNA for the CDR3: TGTGCCAGCAGTCAGTCGGGCGAGCAGTACTTC. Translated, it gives CASSQSGEQYF.

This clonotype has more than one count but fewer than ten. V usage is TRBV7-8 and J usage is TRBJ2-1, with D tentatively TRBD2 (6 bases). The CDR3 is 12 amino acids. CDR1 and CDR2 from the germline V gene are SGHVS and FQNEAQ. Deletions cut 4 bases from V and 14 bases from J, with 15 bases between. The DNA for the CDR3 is TGTGCCAGCAGCTGGAACCGGGAGCAGAAGTTCTTC. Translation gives CASSWNREQKFF.

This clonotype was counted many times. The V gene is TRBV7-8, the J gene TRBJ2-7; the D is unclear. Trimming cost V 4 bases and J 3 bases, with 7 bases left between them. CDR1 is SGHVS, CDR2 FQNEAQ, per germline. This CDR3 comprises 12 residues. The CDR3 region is CASSYPSYEQYF. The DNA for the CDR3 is TGTGCCAGCAGCTACCCCAGCTACGAGCAGTACTTC.

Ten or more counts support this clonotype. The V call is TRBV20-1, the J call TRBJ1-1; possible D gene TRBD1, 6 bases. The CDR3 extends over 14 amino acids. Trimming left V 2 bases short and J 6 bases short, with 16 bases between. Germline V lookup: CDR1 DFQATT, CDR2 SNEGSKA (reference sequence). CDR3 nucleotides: TGCAGTGCTAGAATTGGCAGGGGATGGGCTGAAGCTTTCTTT. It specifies CSARIGRGWAEAFF.

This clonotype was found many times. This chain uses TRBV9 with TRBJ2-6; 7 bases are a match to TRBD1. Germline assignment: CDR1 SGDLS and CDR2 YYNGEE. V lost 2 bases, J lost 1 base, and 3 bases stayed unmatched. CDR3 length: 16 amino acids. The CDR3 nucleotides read TGTGCCAGCAGCGTCTCAGGGGGATCTGGGGCCAACGTCCTGACTTTC. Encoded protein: CASSVSGGSGANVLTF.

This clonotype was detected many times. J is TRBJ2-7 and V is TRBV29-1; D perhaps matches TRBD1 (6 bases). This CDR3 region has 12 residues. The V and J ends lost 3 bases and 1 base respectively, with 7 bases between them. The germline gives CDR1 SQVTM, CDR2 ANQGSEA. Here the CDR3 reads CSVEDRSYEQYF. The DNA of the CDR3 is TGCAGCGTTGAGGACAGATCCTACGAGCAGTACTTC.

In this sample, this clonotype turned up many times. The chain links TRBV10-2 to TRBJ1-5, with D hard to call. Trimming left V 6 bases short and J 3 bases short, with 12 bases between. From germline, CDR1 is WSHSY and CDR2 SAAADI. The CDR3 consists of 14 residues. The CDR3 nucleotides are TGCGCCAGCAGGGAAGGGCAGGTCAATCAGCCCCAGCATTTT. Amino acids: CASREGQVNQPQHF.

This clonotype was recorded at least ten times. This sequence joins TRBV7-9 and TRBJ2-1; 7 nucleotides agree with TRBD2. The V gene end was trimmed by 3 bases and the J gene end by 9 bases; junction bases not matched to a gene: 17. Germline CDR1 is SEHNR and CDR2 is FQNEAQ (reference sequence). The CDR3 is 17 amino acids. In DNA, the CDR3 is TGTGCCAGCAGCTTTGGGGAAAAGCGGGAATCCTATGGTGAGCAGTTCTTC. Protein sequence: CASSFGEKRESYGEQFF.

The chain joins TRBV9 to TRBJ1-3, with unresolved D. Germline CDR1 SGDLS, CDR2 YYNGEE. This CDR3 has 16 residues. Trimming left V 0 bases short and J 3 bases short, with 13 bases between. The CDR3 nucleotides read TGTGCCAGCAGCGTAGTTCCGGGAGGTCATGGAAACACCATATATTTT. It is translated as CASSVVPGGHGNTIYF.

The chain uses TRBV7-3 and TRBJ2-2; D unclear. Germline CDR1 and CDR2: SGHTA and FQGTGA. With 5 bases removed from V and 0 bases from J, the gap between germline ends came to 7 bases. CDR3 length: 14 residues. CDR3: CASSPLTNTGELFF. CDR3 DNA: TGTGCCAGCAGCCCCTTAACGAACACCGGGGAGCTGTTTTTT.

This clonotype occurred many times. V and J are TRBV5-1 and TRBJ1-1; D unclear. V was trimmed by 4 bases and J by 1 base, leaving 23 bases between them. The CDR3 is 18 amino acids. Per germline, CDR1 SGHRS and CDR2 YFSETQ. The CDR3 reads CASSLGYGNAKSNTEAFF. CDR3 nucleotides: TGCGCCAGCAGCCTGGGGTACGGGAATGCGAAGTCGAACACTGAAGCTTTCTTT. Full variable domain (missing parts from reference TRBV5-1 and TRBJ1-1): KAGVTQTPRYLIKTRGQQVTLSCSPISGHRSVSWYQQTPGQGLQFLFEYFSETQRNKGNFPGRFSGRQFSNSRSEMNVSTLELGDSALYLCASSLGYGNAKSNTEAFFGQGTRLTVV.

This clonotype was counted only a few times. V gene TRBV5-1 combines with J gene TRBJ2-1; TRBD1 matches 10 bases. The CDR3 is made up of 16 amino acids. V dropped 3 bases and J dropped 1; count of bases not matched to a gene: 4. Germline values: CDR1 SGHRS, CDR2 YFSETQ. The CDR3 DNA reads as TGCGCCAGCAGCTGGGACAGGGGACCTTCCTACAATGAGCAGTTCTTC. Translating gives CASSWDRGPSYNEQFF.

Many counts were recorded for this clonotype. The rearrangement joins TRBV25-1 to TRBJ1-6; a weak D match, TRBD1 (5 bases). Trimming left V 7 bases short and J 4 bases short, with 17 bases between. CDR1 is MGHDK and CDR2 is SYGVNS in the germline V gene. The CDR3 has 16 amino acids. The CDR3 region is CASNGGDSRYNSPLHF. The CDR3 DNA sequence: TGTGCCAGCAACGGCGGCGACAGCAGATATAATTCACCCCTCCACTTT.

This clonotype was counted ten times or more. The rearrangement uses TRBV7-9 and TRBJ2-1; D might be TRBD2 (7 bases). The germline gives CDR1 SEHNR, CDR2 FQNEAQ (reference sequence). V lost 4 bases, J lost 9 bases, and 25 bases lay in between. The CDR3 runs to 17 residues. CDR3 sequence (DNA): TGTGCCAGCAGCTCGCCCCGGGCTAGCGGAGAGGGGGGTGAGCAGTTCTTC. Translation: CASSSPRASGEGGEQFF.

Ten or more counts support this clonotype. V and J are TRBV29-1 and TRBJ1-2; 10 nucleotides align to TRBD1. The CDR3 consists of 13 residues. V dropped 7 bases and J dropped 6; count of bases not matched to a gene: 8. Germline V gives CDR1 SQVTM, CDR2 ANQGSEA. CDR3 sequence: CSADRGLLNGYTF. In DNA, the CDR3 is TGCAGCGCAGACAGGGGGCTTCTCAATGGCTACACCTTC.

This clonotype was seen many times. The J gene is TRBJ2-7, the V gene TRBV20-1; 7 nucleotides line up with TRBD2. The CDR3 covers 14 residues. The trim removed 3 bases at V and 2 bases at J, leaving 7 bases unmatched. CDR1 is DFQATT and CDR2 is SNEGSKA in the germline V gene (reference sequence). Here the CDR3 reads CSASPAGITYEQYF. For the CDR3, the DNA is TGCAGTGCTAGTCCAGCGGGGATCACCTACGAGCAGTACTTC.

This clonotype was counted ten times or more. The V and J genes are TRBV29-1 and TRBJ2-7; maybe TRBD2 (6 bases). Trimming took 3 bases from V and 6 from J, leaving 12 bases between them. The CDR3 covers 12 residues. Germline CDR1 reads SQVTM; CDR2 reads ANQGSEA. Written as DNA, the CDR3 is TGCAGCGTTGATTTTTGGGGAGGCGAGCAGTACTTC. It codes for CSVDFWGGEQYF.

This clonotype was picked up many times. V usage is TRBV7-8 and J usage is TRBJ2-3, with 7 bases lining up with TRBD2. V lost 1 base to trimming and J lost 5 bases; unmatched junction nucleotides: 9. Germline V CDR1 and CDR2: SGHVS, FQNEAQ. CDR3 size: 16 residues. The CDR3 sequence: CASSLGGGSRIDTQYF. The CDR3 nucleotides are TGTGCCAGCAGCTTAGGGGGCGGGAGTAGGATAGATACGCAGTATTTT.

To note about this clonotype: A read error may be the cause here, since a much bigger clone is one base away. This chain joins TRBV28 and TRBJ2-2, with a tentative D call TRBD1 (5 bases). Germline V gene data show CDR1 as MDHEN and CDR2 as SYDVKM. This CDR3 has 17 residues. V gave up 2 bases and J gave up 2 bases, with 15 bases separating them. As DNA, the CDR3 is TGTGCCAGCAGTTTAGACAGACACAAAAAAAACACCGGGGAGCTGTTTTTT. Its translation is CASSLDRHKKNTGELFF.

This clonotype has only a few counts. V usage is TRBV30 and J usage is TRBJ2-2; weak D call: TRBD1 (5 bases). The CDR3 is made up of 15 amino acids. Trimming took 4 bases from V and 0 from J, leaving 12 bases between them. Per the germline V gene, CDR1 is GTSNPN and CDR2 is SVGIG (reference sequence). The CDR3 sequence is CAWTTDKTNTGELFF. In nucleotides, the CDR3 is TGTGCCTGGACAACGGACAAGACGAACACCGGGGAGCTGTTTTTT. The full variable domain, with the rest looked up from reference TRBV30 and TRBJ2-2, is SQTIHQWPATLVQPVGSPLSLECTVEGTSNPNLYWYRQAAGRGLQLLFYSVGIGQISSEVPQNLSASRPQDRQFILSSKKLLLSDSGFYLCAWTTDKTNTGELFFGEGSRLTVL.

The CDR3 spells CASSLGLSGSETQYF. CDR3 DNA: TGTGCCAGCAGCTTAGGATTGAGCGGGTCCGAGACCCAGTACTTC. The chain recombines TRBV7-3 with TRBJ2-5, with D perhaps TRBD2 (6 bases). Germline CDR1 is SGHTA and CDR2 is FQGTGA. This CDR3 region has 15 residues. Trimming removed 2 bases at V and 5 bases at J, with 15 bases between. The complete variable domain, with remaining parts taken from reference TRBV7-3 and TRBJ2-5, reads GAGVSQTPSNKVTEKGKYVELRCDPISGHTALYWYRQSLGQGPEFLIYFQGTGAADDSGLPNDRFFAVRPEGSVSTLKIQRTERGDSAVYLCASSLGLSGSETQYFGPGTRLLVL.

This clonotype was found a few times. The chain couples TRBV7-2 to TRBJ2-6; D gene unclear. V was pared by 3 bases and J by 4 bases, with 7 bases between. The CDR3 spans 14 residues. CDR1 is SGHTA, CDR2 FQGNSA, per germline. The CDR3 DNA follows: TGTGCCAGCAGCTTGTCGGCGGGGGCCAACGTCCTGACTTTC. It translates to CASSLSAGANVLTF.

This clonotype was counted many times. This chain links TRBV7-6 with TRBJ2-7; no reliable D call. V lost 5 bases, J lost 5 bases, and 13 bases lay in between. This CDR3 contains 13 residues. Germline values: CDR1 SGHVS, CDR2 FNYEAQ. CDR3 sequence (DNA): TGTGCCAGCAGCCTCGCATGGGTCGACGAGCAGTACTTC. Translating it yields CASSLAWVDEQYF.

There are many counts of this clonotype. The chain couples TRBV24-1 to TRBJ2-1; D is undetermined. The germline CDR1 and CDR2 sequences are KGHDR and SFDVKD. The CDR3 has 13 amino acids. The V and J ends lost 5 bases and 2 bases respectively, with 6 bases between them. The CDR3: CATSVSPYNEQFF. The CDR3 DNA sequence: TGTGCCACCAGTGTTTCCCCCTACAATGAGCAGTTCTTC.

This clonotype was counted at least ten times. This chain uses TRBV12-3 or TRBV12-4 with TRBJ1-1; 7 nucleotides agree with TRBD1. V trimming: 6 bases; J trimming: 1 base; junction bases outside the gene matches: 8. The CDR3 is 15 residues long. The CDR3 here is CASSSWDSSNTEAFF. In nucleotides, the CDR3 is TGTGCCAGCAGCTCATGGGACAGCTCGAACACTGAAGCTTTCTTT.

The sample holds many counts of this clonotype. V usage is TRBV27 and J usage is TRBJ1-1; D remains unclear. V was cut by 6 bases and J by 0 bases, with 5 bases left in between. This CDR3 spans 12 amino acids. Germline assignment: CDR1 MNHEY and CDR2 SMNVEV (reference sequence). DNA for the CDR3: TGTGCCAGCAGGAGGGTGAACACTGAAGCTTTCTTT. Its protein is CASRRVNTEAFF.